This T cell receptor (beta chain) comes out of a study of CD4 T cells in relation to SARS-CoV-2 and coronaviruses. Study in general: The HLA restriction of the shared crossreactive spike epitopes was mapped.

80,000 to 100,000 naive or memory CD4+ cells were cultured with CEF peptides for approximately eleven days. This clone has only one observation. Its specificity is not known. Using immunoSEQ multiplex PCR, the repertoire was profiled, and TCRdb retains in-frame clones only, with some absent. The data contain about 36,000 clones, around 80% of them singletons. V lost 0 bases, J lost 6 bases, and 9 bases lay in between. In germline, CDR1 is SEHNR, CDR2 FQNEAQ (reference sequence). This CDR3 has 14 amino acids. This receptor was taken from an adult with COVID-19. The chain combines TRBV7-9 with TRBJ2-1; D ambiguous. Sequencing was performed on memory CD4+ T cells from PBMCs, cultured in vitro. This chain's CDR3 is CASSLADRRNEQFF. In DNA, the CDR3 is TGTGCCAGCAGCTTAGCAGACCGACGCAATGAGCAGTTCTTC.